This section outlines one T cell receptor beta chain sequence together with its context. CDR1 and CDR2 from the germline V gene are SGDLS and YYNGEE. The CDR3 sequence is 15 residues long. With 7 bases removed from V and 4 bases from J, the gap between germline ends came to 17 bases. The PCR made use of 60 Vbeta and 13 Jbeta primers. Libraries were prepared by immunoSEQ multiplex PCR; TCRdb keeps only in-frame clonotypes and omits some of them. This table has hundreds of thousands of clones, roughly 70% appearing once. These data originate in a study of cytomegalovirus exposure and HLA in healthy donors.

The TCR sequence derives from a female donor in good health and CMV-seronegative. The sample comprised PBMCs. V usage is TRBV9 and J usage is TRBJ2-2; D is uncertain. The CDR3 bases are TGTGCCAGCTCGGTATTTGCGAGTGGCACCGGGGAGCTGTTTTTT. This translates into CASSVFASGTGELFF.